This entry concerns a single TCR beta chain. Before surgery, patients took at least one anti-epileptic drug. The data stem from a study of brain T cells in children with intractable seizures. V dropped 5 bases and J dropped 9 bases, with 11 bases sitting between them. This CDR3 has 12 amino acids. The table came from immunoSEQ multiplex PCR; TCRdb's copy has only in-frame clones and leaves some out. The sample carries tens of thousands of clones, approximately 94% recorded once. This sample comprised peripheral blood, obtained at surgery. V is TRBV12-3 or TRBV12-4 and J is TRBJ1-5; D not resolved. This sequence was found in a boy under three years old with tuberous sclerosis and intractable seizures. The CDR3 sequence: CASSPPMGPQHF. The CDR3 DNA follows: TGTGCCAGCAGTCCCCCCATGGGGCCCCAGCATTTT.